The clone carrying this T cell receptor beta chain has a count of ten or more. The antigen remains undetermined. The sample belongs to a study of CD8+CD57+ T cells in acquired aplastic anemia. Study information: Sorted CD4+ plus CD8+ cells gave DNA averaging around 3.2 ug.

Germline V gene data show CDR1 as MGHDK and CDR2 as SYGVNS. The CDR3 is made up of 14 amino acids. The V and J ends lost 4 bases and 3 bases respectively, with 9 bases between them. Genomic DNA provided the template from which TCR beta VDJ and CDR3 profiles were obtained. Each CDR3 protein gets one entry after TCRdb re-called the reads with MiXCR. The sample holds 150,000 to 200,000 distinct CDR3 sequences, about 50% seen once. Whoever was chosen for sequencing had shown CD8+CD57+ cell expansion by flow cytometry. The enrolled patients all had severe acquired aplastic anemia. Blood came from patients not yet given any therapy. General observations from the study: There were about 27 CD8+ CDR3 sequences that occurred in both patients and controls.

The rearrangement uses TRBV25-1 and TRBJ1-4, with D unresolved. Sequenced: sorted CD4+, CD8+, or CD8+CD57+ T cells (not recorded which) from PBMCs. This sequence originates from a human donor with aplastic anemia. The CDR3 region is CASSVYRANEKLFF. Here the CDR3 DNA reads TGTGCCAGCAGTGTATACAGAGCTAATGAAAAACTGTTTTTT.